The present TCR beta chain was sequenced within a study of T cells in Graves' hyperthyroidism and ophthalmopathy. Whole-study results and caveats: By a 13 V-J model, ophthalmopathy was set apart from stable hyperthyroidism.

This CDR3 is 13 amino acids long. In germline, CDR1 is LNHNV, CDR2 YYDKDF (reference sequence). The CDR3 regions of TCR beta were amplified from RNA transcripts. HTBI primers were the set used in a first-round RT-PCR of the TCR CDR3. TCRdb recomputed calls from the multiplex PCR reads with MiXCR, one row per CDR3 protein. Among a few hundred thousand distinct CDR3 sequences listed, roughly 16% were seen once. Of note for this clonotype: Its antigen is unknown. Possible read error: a much larger clone is one base away.

The chain links TRBV15 to TRBJ1-1; 7 bases are shared with TRBD1. The sequence derives from a young woman with Graves' ophthalmopathy. The sample consisted of blood. CDR3 protein: CATSSRGETEAYF. CDR3 sequence (DNA): TGTGCCACCAGCAGCAGGGGGGAAACTGAAGCTTACTTT.